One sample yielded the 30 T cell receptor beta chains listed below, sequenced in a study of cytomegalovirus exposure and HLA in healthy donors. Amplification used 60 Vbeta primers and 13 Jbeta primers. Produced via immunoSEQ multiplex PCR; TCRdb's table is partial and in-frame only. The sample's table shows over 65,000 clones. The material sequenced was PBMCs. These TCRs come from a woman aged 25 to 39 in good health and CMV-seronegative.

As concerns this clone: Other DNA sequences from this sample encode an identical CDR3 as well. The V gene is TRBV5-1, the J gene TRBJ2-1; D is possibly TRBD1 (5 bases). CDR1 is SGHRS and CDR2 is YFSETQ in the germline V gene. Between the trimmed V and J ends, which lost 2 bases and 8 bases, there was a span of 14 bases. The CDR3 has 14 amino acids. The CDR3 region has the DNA TGCGCCAGCAGCTTAGTAAGGGGAAGGGATGAGCAGTTCTTC. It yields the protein CASSLVRGRDEQFF.

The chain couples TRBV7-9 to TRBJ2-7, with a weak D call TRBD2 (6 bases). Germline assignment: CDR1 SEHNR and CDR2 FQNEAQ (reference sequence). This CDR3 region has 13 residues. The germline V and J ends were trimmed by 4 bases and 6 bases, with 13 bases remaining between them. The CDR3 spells CASSSKGLFEQYF. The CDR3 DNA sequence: TGTGCCAGCAGCTCTAAGGGACTTTTCGAGCAGTACTTC.

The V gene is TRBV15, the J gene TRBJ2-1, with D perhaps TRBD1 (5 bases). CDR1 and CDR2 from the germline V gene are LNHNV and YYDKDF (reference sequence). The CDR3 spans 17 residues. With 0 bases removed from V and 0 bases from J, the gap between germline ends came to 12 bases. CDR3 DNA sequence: TGTGCCACCAGCAGAGATCCAAGGGGTCGCTCCTACAATGAGCAGTTCTTC. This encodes CATSRDPRGRSYNEQFF.

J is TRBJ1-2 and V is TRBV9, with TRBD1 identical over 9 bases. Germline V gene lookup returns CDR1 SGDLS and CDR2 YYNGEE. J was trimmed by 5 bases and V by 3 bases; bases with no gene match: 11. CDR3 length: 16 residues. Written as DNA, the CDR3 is TGTGCCAGCAGCGGACGCGACAGGGGGAATGGTTATGGCTACACCTTC. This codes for CASSGRDRGNGYGYTF.

For the CDR3, the DNA is TGTGCCAGCAGCTCGGGGAGTCTAGCGGGATTTGAGACCCAGTACTTC. This codes for CASSSGSLAGFETQYF. The rearrangement joins TRBV7-6 to TRBJ2-5; TRBD2 aligns across 9 bases. The CDR3 length is 16 residues. V lost 4 bases and J lost 5; bases outside the gene matches: 11. Per the germline V gene, CDR1 is SGHVS and CDR2 is FNYEAQ.

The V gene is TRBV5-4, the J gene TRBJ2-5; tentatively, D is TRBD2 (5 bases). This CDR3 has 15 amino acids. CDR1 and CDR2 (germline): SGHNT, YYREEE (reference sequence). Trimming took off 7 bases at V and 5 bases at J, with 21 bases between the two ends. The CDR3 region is CASSPPGGRAETQYF. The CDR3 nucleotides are TGTGCCAGCTCCCCCCCCGGAGGCCGGGCTGAGACCCAGTACTTC. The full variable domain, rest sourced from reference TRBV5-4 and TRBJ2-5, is ETGVTQSPTHLIKTRGQQVTLRCSSQSGHNTVSWYQQALGQGPQFIFQYYREEENGRGNFPPRFSGLQFPNYSSELNVNALELDDSALYLCASSPPGGRAETQYFGPGTRLLVL.

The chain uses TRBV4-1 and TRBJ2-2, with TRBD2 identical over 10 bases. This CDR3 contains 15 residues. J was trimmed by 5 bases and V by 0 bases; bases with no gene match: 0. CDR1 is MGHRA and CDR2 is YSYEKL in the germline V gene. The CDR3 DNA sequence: TGCGCCAGCAGCCAAGAACTAGCGGGAACCGGGGAGCTGTTTTTT. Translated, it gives CASSQELAGTGELFF.

CDR3 residues: CACQAGVAEAFF. CDR3 DNA sequence: TGTGCCTGTCAGGCGGGGGTGGCTGAAGCTTTCTTT. The genes are TRBV30 and TRBJ1-1; D may be TRBD1 (5 bases). V dropped 6 bases and J dropped 6 bases, with 14 bases sitting between them. CDR1 GTSNPN and CDR2 SVGIG come from the germline V gene (reference sequence). The CDR3 sequence is 12 residues long.

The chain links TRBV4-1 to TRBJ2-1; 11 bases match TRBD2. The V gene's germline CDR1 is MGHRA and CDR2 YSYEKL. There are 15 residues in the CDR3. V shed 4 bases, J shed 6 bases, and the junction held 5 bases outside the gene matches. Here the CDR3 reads CASSRTSGSSNEQFF. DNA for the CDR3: TGCGCCAGCAGCCGTACTAGCGGGAGCAGCAATGAGCAGTTCTTC.

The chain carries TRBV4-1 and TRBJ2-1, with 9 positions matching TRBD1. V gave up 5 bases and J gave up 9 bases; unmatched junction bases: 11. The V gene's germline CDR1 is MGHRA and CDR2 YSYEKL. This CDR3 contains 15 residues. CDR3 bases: TGCGCCAGCAGCACTGGGACAGGGAGTCTTGGTGAGCAGTTCTTC. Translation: CASSTGTGSLGEQFF.

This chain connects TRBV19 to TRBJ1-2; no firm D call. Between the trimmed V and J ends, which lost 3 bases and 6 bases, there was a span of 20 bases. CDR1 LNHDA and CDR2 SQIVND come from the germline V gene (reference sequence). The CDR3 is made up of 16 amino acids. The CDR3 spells CASSMAGLTWTHGYTF. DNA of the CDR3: TGTGCCAGTAGTATGGCGGGATTGACATGGACCCATGGCTACACCTTC.

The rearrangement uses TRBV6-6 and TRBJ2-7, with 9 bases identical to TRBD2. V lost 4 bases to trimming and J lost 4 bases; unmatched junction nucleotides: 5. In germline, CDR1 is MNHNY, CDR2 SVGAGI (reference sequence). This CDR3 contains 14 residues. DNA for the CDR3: TGTGCCAGCAGTTCTGGGACTAGCTGGTACGAGCAGTACTTC. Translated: CASSSGTSWYEQYF.

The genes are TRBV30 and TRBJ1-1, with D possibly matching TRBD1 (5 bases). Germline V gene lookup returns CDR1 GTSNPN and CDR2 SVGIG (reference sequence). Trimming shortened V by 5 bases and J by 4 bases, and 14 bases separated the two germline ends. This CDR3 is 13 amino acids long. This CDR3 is CAWETQGGTEAFF. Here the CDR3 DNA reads TGTGCCTGGGAGACCCAGGGCGGCACTGAAGCTTTCTTT.

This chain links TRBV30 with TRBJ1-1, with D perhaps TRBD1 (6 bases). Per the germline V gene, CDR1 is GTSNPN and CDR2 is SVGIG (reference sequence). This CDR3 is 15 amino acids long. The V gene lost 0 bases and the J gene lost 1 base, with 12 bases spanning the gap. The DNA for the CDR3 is TGTGCCTGGAGTGTAAAAACAGGGTGGAACACTGAAGCTTTCTTT. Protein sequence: CAWSVKTGWNTEAFF.

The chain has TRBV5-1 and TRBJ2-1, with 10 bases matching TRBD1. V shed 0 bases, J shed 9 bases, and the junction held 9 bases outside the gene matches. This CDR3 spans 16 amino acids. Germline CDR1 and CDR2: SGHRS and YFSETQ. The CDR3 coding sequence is TGCGCCAGCAGCTTGGCCTTAGGGACAGGGGCGGGTGAGCAGTTCTTC. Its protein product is CASSLALGTGAGEQFF.

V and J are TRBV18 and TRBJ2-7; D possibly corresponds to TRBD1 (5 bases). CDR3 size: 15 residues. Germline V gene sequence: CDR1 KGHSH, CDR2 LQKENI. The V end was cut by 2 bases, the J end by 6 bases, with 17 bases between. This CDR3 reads CASSPVSQGSPEQYF. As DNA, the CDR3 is TGTGCCAGCTCACCAGTTTCGCAGGGATCACCCGAGCAGTACTTC.

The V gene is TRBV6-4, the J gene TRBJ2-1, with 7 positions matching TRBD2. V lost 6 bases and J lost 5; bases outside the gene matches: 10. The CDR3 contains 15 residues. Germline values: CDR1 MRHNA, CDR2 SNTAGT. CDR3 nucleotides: TGTGCCAGCAGACTTACTAGCGACGCCCACAATGAGCAGTTCTTC. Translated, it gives CASRLTSDAHNEQFF.

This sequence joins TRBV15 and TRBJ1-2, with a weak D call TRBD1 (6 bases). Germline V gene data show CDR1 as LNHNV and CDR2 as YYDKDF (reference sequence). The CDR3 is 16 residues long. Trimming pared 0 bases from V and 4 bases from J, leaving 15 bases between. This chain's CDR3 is CATSRDGTKGSYGYTF. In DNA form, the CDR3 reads TGTGCCACCAGCAGAGATGGGACAAAGGGTAGCTATGGCTACACCTTC.

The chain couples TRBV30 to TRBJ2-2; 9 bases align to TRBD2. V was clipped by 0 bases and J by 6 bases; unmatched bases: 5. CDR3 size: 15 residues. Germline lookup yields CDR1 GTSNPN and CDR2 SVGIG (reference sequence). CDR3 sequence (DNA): TGTGCCTGGAGTGTTAGCGGGAGCAGTTCCGGGGAGCTGTTTTTT. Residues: CAWSVSGSSSGELFF.

This chain's CDR3 is CASSKGQGAANDAGELFF. DNA of the CDR3: TGTGCCAGTAGTAAAGGACAGGGGGCGGCCAATGATGCCGGGGAGCTGTTTTTT. V and J are TRBV19 and TRBJ2-2, with 11 bases aligning to TRBD1. Germline CDR1 reads LNHDA; CDR2 reads SQIVND (reference sequence). The V and J ends lost 4 bases and 6 bases, in that order; junction bases with no gene match: 13. This CDR3 spans 18 amino acids.

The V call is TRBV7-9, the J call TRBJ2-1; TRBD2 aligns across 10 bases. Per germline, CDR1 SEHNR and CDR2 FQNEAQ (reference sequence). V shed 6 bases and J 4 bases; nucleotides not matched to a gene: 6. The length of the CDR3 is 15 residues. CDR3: CASSVTSGIYNEQFF. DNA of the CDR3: TGTGCCAGCAGTGTCACTAGCGGGATATACAATGAGCAGTTCTTC.

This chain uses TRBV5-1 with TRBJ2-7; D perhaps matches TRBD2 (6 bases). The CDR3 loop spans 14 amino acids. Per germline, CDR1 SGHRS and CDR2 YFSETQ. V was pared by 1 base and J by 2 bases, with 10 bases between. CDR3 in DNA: TGCGCCAGCAGCTTGCCGTCTAGCGCCTACGAGCAGTACTTC. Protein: CASSLPSSAYEQYF.

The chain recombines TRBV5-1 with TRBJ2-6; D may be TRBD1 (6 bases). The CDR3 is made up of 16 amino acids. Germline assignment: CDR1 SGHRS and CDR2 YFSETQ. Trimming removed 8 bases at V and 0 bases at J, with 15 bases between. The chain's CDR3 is CASRTETFSGANVLTF. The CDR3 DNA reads TGCGCCAGTCGGACAGAAACTTTCTCTGGGGCCAACGTCCTGACTTTC.

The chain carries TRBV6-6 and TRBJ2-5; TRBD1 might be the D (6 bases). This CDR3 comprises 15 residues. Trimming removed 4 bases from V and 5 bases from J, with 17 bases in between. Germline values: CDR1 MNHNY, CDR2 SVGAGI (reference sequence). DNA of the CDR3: TGTGCCAGCAGTTCCTCTCTGAGGGGGAGTGAGACCCAGTACTTC. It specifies CASSSSLRGSETQYF.

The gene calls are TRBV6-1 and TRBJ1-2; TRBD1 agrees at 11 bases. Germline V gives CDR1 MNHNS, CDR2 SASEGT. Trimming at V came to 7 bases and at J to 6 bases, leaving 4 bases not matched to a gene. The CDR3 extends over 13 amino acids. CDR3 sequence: CASKSDRGHGYTF. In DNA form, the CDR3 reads TGTGCCAGCAAGTCGGACAGGGGGCATGGCTACACCTTC.

CDR3 in DNA: TGTGCCAGCAGCCGCGACACAGGGTTCGACGAGCAGTACTTC. It is translated as CASSRDTGFDEQYF. The J gene is TRBJ2-7, the V gene TRBV4-2, with a weak D call TRBD1 (6 bases). Germline V gene data show CDR1 as LGHNA and CDR2 as YNFKEQ. Trimming took 4 bases from V and 5 from J, leaving 15 bases between them. The CDR3 sequence is 14 residues long.

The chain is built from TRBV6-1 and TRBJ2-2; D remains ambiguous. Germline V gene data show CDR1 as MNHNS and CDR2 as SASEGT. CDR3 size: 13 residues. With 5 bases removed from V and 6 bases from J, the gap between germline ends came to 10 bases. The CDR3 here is CASSFRSAGELFF. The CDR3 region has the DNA TGTGCCAGCAGTTTCAGGTCGGCCGGGGAGCTGTTTTTT.

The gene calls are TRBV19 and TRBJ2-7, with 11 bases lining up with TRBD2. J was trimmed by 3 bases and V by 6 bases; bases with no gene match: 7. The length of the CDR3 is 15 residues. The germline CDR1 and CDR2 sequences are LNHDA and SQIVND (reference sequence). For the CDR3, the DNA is TGTGCCAGTAGAAGTACTAGCGGGGGAATCTACGAGCAGTACTTC. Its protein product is CASRSTSGGIYEQYF.

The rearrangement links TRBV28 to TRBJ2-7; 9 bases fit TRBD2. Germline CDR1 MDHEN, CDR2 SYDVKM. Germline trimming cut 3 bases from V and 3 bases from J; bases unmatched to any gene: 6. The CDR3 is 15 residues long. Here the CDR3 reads CASSFSGTSFYEQYF. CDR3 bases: TGTGCCAGCAGTTTTTCGGGGACTAGCTTCTACGAGCAGTACTTC.

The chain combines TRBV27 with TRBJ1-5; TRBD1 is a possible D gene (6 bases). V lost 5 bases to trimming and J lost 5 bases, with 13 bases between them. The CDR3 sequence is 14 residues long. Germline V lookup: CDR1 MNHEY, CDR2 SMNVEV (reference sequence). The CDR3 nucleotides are TGTGCCAGCAGTGAGAACAGGGATTATCAGCCCCAGCATTTT. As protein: CASSENRDYQPQHF.